This is a list of T cell receptor beta chains from one sample in a study of T cells in Graves' hyperthyroidism and ophthalmopathy. Each CDR3 protein gets one entry after TCRdb re-called the multiplex PCR reads with MiXCR. The sample lists 600,000 to 850,000 distinct CDR3 sequences; approximately 18% were seen once. Sequenced input: blood. The receptors come from a woman aged 50 to 60 with Graves' hyperthyroidism that later progressed to Graves' ophthalmopathy. CDR3s include the opening cysteine and the closing phenylalanine or tryptophan. D genes are given only for firm matches. Clone size appears in some rows only: once, few, many, or a class for an expanded clone.

abundance,j_gene,len,d_gene,v_gene,CDR3aa,CDR3nt
-,TRBJ2-7,14,-,TRBV27,CASSFDINPYEQYF,TGTGCCAGCAGTTTCGACATCAATCCCTACGAGCAGTACTTC
few,TRBJ1-6,13,-,TRBV6-1,CASSEAGGSPLHF,TGTGCCAGCAGTGAAGCTGGGGGTTCTCCCCTCCACTTT
-,TRBJ2-3,14,-,TRBV20-1,CSARYPGYTDTQYF,TGCAGTGCTAGATATCCAGGGTACACAGATACGCAGTATTTT
few,TRBJ2-3,17,TRBD2,TRBV6-1,CASSLSGGQIQQGTQYF,TGTGCCAGCTCTCTAAGCGGGGGTCAAATCCAACAGGGTACGCAGTATTTT
few,TRBJ2-1,15,-,TRBV12-3/TRBV12-4,CASKSLTTSYNEQFF,TGTGCCAGCAAGAGTTTAACTACCTCCTACAATGAGCAGTTCTTC
-,TRBJ2-7,15,-,TRBV7-2,CASSLSLYVNYEQYF,TGTGCCAGCAGCTTAAGTTTGTATGTCAATTACGAGCAGTACTTC
many,TRBJ1-5,14,-,TRBV18,CASSRQDSNQPQHF,TGTGCCAGCTCCCGACAGGATAGCAATCAGCCCCAGCATTTT
many,TRBJ2-1,15,TRBD2,TRBV7-2,CASSSSGANYNEQFF,TGTGCCAGCAGCTCTAGCGGGGCCAATTACAATGAGCAGTTCTTC
many,TRBJ2-4,13,TRBD1,TRBV6-1,CASSRDSVNIQYF,TGTGCCAGCAGCAGGGACAGTGTAAACATTCAGTACTTC
-,TRBJ2-4,16,TRBD2,TRBV5-1,CASRLNLAGAKNIQYF,TGCGCCAGCAGACTAAATCTAGCGGGGGCCAAAAACATTCAGTACTTC
many,TRBJ2-3,16,-,TRBV20-1,CSARGFGAGSTDTQYF,TGCAGTGCTAGAGGGTTCGGGGCAGGGAGCACAGATACGCAGTATTTT
few,TRBJ2-1,16,TRBD2,TRBV19,CASKILAESSYNEQFF,TGTGCCAGTAAAATACTAGCGGAGAGCTCCTACAATGAGCAGTTCTTC
-,TRBJ2-7,15,TRBD1,TRBV9,CASSDGRDSSYEQYF,TGTGCCAGCAGCGATGGCCGGGACAGCTCCTACGAGCAGTACTTC
many,TRBJ1-5,14,TRBD1,TRBV20-1,CSARGTGGNQPQHF,TGCAGTGCTAGAGGGACAGGGGGCAATCAGCCCCAGCATTTT
few,TRBJ1-5,14,-,TRBV20-1,CSASLGRGNQPQHF,TGCAGTGCTAGTCTGGGCAGGGGCAATCAGCCCCAGCATTTT
-,TRBJ1-5,12,-,TRBV6-1,CASQEGNQPQHF,TGTGCCAGCCAGGAAGGCAATCAGCCCCAGCATTTT
-,TRBJ2-5,14,TRBD2,TRBV3-1,CASSQEAGGETQYF,TGTGCCAGCAGCCAAGAGGCCGGGGGGGAGACCCAGTACTTC
-,TRBJ2-2,14,-,TRBV29-1,CSVERQGFTGELFF,TGCAGCGTCGAGCGGCAGGGGTTTACCGGGGAGCTGTTTTTT
-,TRBJ1-5,15,TRBD1,TRBV10-3,CAISPGTGQGQPQHF,TGTGCCATCAGTCCCGGGACAGGGCAAGGCCAGCCCCAGCATTTT
-,TRBJ1-1,13,-,TRBV5-1,CASSGSRNTEAFF,TGCGCCAGCAGCGGCTCCCGCAACACTGAAGCTTTCTTT
few,TRBJ1-5,17,-,TRBV20-1,CSASLIKPGKTDQPQHF,TGCAGTGCTTCCCTCATAAAACCGGGGAAAACTGATCAGCCCCAGCATTTT
-,TRBJ2-1,15,TRBD1,TRBV6-1,CASREGTGSYNEQFF,TGTGCCAGCAGAGAGGGGACAGGGTCCTACAATGAGCAGTTCTTC
-,TRBJ1-1,13,-,TRBV10-2,CASSESRLTEAFF,TGCGCCAGCAGTGAGTCGAGGCTTACTGAAGCTTTCTTT
many,TRBJ2-7,14,-,TRBV20-1,CSARGQISSYEQYF,TGCAGTGCTAGAGGGCAGATCAGCTCCTACGAGCAGTACTTC
few,TRBJ2-5,16,TRBD2,TRBV3-1,CASSQQTSGGRETQYF,TGTGCCAGCAGCCAACAGACTAGCGGGGGGCGAGAGACCCAGTACTTC
-,TRBJ2-1,16,-,TRBV7-9,CASSSRGAPDYNEQFF,TGTGCCAGCAGCTCTCGGGGGGCTCCGGACTACAATGAGCAGTTCTTC
few,TRBJ1-4,15,-,TRBV14,CASSQSAGWIGKLFF,TGTGCCAGCAGCCAGTCCGCAGGGTGGATTGGAAAACTGTTTTTT
-,TRBJ1-1,14,-,TRBV19,CASSIGADYTEAFF,TGTGCCAGTAGTATTGGGGCCGACTACACTGAAGCTTTCTTT
-,TRBJ1-2,13,TRBD1,TRBV12-3/TRBV12-4,CASNSGTGESYTF,TGTGCCAGCAATTCCGGGACAGGGGAGAGCTACACCTTC
-,TRBJ2-3,15,TRBD2,TRBV12-3/TRBV12-4,CASSIAGGYWDTQYF,TGTGCCAGCAGCATAGCGGGGGGTTACTGGGATACGCAGTATTTT
-,TRBJ2-7,13,TRBD1,TRBV7-2,CASSSTDRGWQYF,TGTGCCAGCAGCTCCACGGACAGGGGGTGGCAGTACTTC
-,TRBJ2-6,17,-,TRBV15,CATSRDRTRSGANVLTF,TGTGCCACCAGCAGAGATCGTACCCGCTCTGGGGCCAACGTCCTGACTTTC
-,TRBJ2-1,17,-,TRBV15,CATSRDLASDRLNEQFF,TGTGCCACCAGCAGAGATCTGGCTAGCGACCGACTAAATGAGCAGTTCTTC
few,TRBJ2-1,15,TRBD2,TRBV29-1,CSARASGGAYNEQFF,TGCAGCGCGCGGGCAAGCGGGGGGGCCTACAATGAGCAGTTCTTC
few,TRBJ1-4,15,-,TRBV9,CASNPQGQLNEKLFF,TGTGCCAGCAACCCCCAAGGCCAACTAAATGAAAAACTGTTTTTT
once,TRBJ1-3,17,-,TRBV19,CASSPTGPGDSGNTIYF,TGTGCCAGTAGCCCAACAGGACCGGGGGACTCTGGAAACACCATATATTTT
few,TRBJ2-2,15,-,TRBV11-2,CASSLDTGYTGELFF,TGTGCCAGCAGCTTAGACACAGGGTACACCGGGGAGCTGTTTTTT
few,TRBJ1-6,15,-,TRBV27,CASSLQPGSYSPLHF,TGTGCCAGCAGTTTACAGCCAGGGTCCTACTCACCCCTCCACTTT
many,TRBJ1-5,15,-,TRBV3-1,CASSPNRQSNQPQHF,TGTGCCAGCAGCCCCAATAGACAGTCAAATCAGCCCCAGCATTTT
many,TRBJ2-3,15,-,TRBV12-3/TRBV12-4,CASSFDRTSTDTQYF,TGTGCCAGCAGTTTTGACAGGACTAGCACAGATACGCAGTATTTT
many,TRBJ1-1,14,-,TRBV5-1,CASSLEQANTEAFF,TGCGCCAGCAGCTTGGAGCAGGCGAACACTGAAGCTTTCTTT
once,TRBJ2-5,16,TRBD2,TRBV15,CATSNRLAGRKETQYF,TGTGCCACCAGCAACCGACTAGCGGGGAGAAAAGAGACCCAGTACTTC
few,TRBJ2-2,15,-,TRBV6-1,CASTTYEENTGELFF,TGTGCCAGCACCACATACGAGGAGAACACCGGGGAGCTGTTTTTT
many,TRBJ2-1,15,-,TRBV5-1,CASRPQVTSYNEQFF,TGCGCCAGCAGGCCCCAGGTCACCTCCTACAATGAGCAGTTCTTC
-,TRBJ1-1,13,-,TRBV9,CASSVGRLTEAFF,TGTGCCAGCAGCGTAGGCAGATTGACTGAAGCTTTCTTT
-,TRBJ1-1,15,-,TRBV6-1,CASSRGGGADTEAFF,TGTGCCAGCAGTCGCGGGGGGGGGGCTGATACTGAAGCTTTCTTT
many,TRBJ1-1,15,-,TRBV5-6,CASSLAFGGNTEAFF,TGTGCCAGCAGCTTGGCGTTTGGGGGGAACACTGAAGCTTTCTTT
-,TRBJ2-5,15,-,TRBV6-1,CASSEANPSGETQYF,TGTGCCAGCAGTGAAGCGAACCCGTCAGGGGAGACCCAGTACTTC
-,TRBJ1-2,14,TRBD1,TRBV27,CASSIRTGGHGYTF,TGTGCCAGCAGTATCCGGACAGGGGGCCATGGCTACACCTTC
-,TRBJ2-7,14,-,TRBV5-1,CASSWVARGYEQYF,TGCGCCAGCAGCTGGGTTGCACGGGGCTACGAGCAGTACTTC
many,TRBJ2-1,16,-,TRBV12-3/TRBV12-4,CASSPRHRASYNEQFF,TGTGCCAGCAGTCCACGTCACAGGGCCTCCTACAATGAGCAGTTCTTC
-,TRBJ1-5,15,TRBD1,TRBV19,CASSSGTGRNQPQHF,TGTGCCAGTAGTAGCGGGACAGGGCGAAATCAGCCCCAGCATTTT
many,TRBJ2-1,16,TRBD2,TRBV7-8,CASSPWTSGDSNEQFF,TGTGCCAGCAGCCCATGGACTAGCGGGGATAGCAATGAGCAGTTCTTC
-,TRBJ2-1,16,TRBD2,TRBV7-2,CASSLKGLADNNEQFF,TGTGCCAGCAGCTTAAAGGGTCTAGCGGATAACAATGAGCAGTTCTTC